Below, 32 T cell receptor beta chains from the same sample are listed, as sequenced in a study of early T cells in non-severe SARS-CoV-2 infection (dated by TCRdb to the early 2020s). The library was obtained by 5' RACE. For sequencing, a NextSeq 500 was employed. TCRdb itself trimmed the public reads at Q25 with fastp, ran MiXCR and retained productive beta chains. When rows share a CDR3 protein, they turn into one entry using the most common DNA and genes. This sample has roughly 50,000 distinct CDR3 sequences in its table, and over 5% of those were observed once. The top ten hold around 7% of the sample. The input for sequencing was whole blood, taken at baseline. The receptors derive from an adult who was a healthcare worker with PCR-confirmed SARS-CoV-2 infection or an uninfected control (not recorded which).

This clonotype was observed a few times. The CDR3 bases are TGTGCCAGCAGTTTGTTCGGACCCGAGCAGTACTTC. This gives the protein CASSLFGPEQYF. The chain joins TRBV12-3 or TRBV12-4 to TRBJ2-7, with D uncertain. V was trimmed by 3 bases and J by 6 bases, leaving 9 bases between them. The CDR3 spans 12 residues.

This clonotype was seen ten or more times. This rearrangement joins TRBV11-2 to TRBJ1-2, with D perhaps TRBD1 (6 bases). The germline V gene has CDR1 SGHAT and CDR2 FQNNGV. Trimming removed 5 bases from V and 8 bases from J, with 15 bases in between. CDR3 length: 13 amino acids. CDR3 DNA: TGTGCCAGCAGCGCCTCTGCAGGGGTGGGCTACACCTTC. Translation gives CASSASAGVGYTF.

The genes are TRBV7-3 and TRBJ1-1; D is possibly TRBD1 (6 bases). The CDR3 loop spans 13 amino acids. V lost 2 bases and J 8 bases, leaving 12 bases between the germline ends. Germline CDR1 SGHTA, CDR2 FQGTGA. This chain's CDR3 is CASSLPGGGEAFF. CDR3 bases: TGTGCCAGCAGCTTACCCGGGGGCGGAGAAGCTTTCTTT.

This clonotype was seen at least ten times. The genes are TRBV3-1 and TRBJ2-3; weak D call: TRBD2 (5 bases). The V and J ends lost 5 bases and 5 bases respectively, with 20 bases between them. The CDR3 covers 16 residues. Germline CDR1 LGHDT, CDR2 YNNKEL (reference sequence). The CDR3 is CASSALKLVGIDTQYF. In DNA, the CDR3 is TGTGCCAGCAGCGCCTTGAAACTAGTGGGAATAGATACGCAGTATTTT.

This clonotype was observed many times. This chain connects TRBV27 to TRBJ2-1; 9 positions agree with TRBD1. The CDR3 covers 12 residues. The V gene's germline CDR1 is MNHEY and CDR2 SMNVEV (reference sequence). The ends lost 5 bases at V and 15 bases at J; junction bases unmatched: 8. The CDR3 spells CASSLTTGGLFF. The CDR3 DNA follows: TGTGCCAGCAGTCTTACGACAGGGGGGTTGTTCTTC.

This clonotype was counted many times. The V gene is TRBV29-1, the J gene TRBJ2-7, with a weak D call TRBD1 (6 bases). Germline CDR1 SQVTM, CDR2 ANQGSEA. V was clipped by 7 bases and J by 0 bases, with 10 bases between them. The CDR3 has 12 residues. The CDR3: CSAGQFSYEQYF. CDR3 bases: TGCAGCGCCGGACAGTTCTCCTACGAGCAGTACTTC.

This clonotype was seen at least ten times. The chain recombines TRBV5-1 with TRBJ2-7; D not certain. The CDR3 is made up of 14 amino acids. V lost 1 base, J lost 3 bases, and 11 bases lay in between. Germline lookup yields CDR1 SGHRS and CDR2 YFSETQ. The CDR3 reads CASSLKTGVYEQYF. The CDR3 DNA sequence: TGCGCCAGCAGCTTGAAGACGGGTGTCTACGAGCAGTACTTC.

The gene calls are TRBV5-5 and TRBJ2-3; 12 bases match TRBD2. The CDR3 spans 14 residues. Unmatched junction bases numbered 2, after V lost 3 bases and J lost 6 bases. Per germline, CDR1 SGHKS and CDR2 YYEKEE (reference sequence). CDR3: CASSSSGRVDTQYF. In DNA form, the CDR3 reads TGTGCCAGCAGCTCTAGCGGGAGGGTGGATACGCAGTATTTT.

This clonotype came up many times. The chain has TRBV9 and TRBJ2-1; TRBD2 is a possible D gene (6 bases). The CDR3 has 15 residues. V was cut by 0 bases and J by 4 bases, with 11 bases left in between. Germline V gene sequence: CDR1 SGDLS, CDR2 YYNGEE. CDR3 region: CASSVGVAAYNEQFF. The CDR3 coding sequence is TGTGCCAGCAGCGTAGGGGTAGCGGCTTACAATGAGCAGTTCTTC.

The chain has TRBV3-1 and TRBJ2-2; D is possibly TRBD2 (5 bases). Between the trimmed V and J ends, which lost 3 bases and 4 bases, there was a span of 12 bases. The CDR3 extends over 15 amino acids. The germline gives CDR1 LGHDT, CDR2 YNNKEL (reference sequence). CDR3 sequence: CASSHQRQTTGELFF. The DNA of the CDR3 is TGTGCCAGCAGCCATCAGCGGCAGACCACCGGGGAGCTGTTTTTT.

This clonotype was seen many times. V is TRBV10-3 and J is TRBJ2-3, with 9 bases aligning to TRBD1. This CDR3 is built from 14 residues. With V trimmed by 3 bases and J by 5 bases, 3 bases remained unmatched. From germline, CDR1 is ENHRY and CDR2 SYGVKD. The CDR3: CAISDLTGGDTQYF. The CDR3 coding sequence is TGTGCCATCAGTGACTTGACAGGGGGAGATACGCAGTATTTT.

This clonotype came up a few times. The rearrangement joins TRBV11-1 to TRBJ2-7, with 7 bases identical to TRBD1. V dropped 7 bases and J dropped 1; count of bases not matched to a gene: 4. This CDR3 contains 13 residues. CDR1 is SGHAT, CDR2 FQDESV, per germline (reference sequence). CDR3 DNA: TGTGCCAGCAATAACAGGGGATCCTACGAGCAGTACTTC. Its translation is CASNNRGSYEQYF.

This rearrangement joins TRBV7-9 to TRBJ1-2; 8 nucleotides align to TRBD1. The CDR3 spans 14 residues. Germline-derived CDR1 and CDR2 are SEHNR and FQNEAQ (reference sequence). V shed 2 bases and J 7 bases; nucleotides not matched to a gene: 6. This chain's CDR3 is CASSLWQGAFGYTF. CDR3 bases: TGTGCCAGCAGCTTATGGCAGGGGGCGTTTGGCTACACCTTC.

This clonotype was found a few times. The chain is built from TRBV5-1 and TRBJ2-3; TRBD2 matches 7 bases. This CDR3 spans 15 amino acids. Germline values: CDR1 SGHRS, CDR2 YFSETQ. Losses at the gene ends were 2 bases for V and 1 base for J; bases not matched to a gene: 4. CDR3 amino acids: CASSFASGRTDTQYF. In nucleotides, the CDR3 is TGCGCCAGCAGCTTTGCTAGCGGACGCACAGATACGCAGTATTTT.

This clonotype came up many times. The chain recombines TRBV6-5 with TRBJ2-7; the match to TRBD1 covers 8 bases. The CDR3 is made up of 14 amino acids. Germline V lookup: CDR1 MNHEY, CDR2 SVGAGI. Germline trimming cut 6 bases from V and 3 bases from J; bases unmatched to any gene: 7. This chain's CDR3 is CASRATGVSYEQYF. As DNA, the CDR3 is TGTGCCAGCAGGGCGACAGGGGTAAGCTACGAGCAGTACTTC.

J is TRBJ2-7 and V is TRBV10-3; 11 bases match TRBD2. The length of the CDR3 is 14 residues. Germline assignment: CDR1 ENHRY and CDR2 SYGVKD. V lost 5 bases, J lost 1 base, and 1 base stayed unmatched. In DNA form, the CDR3 reads TGTGCCATCAGTAGGACTAGCGGGTCCTACGAGCAGTACTTC. This codes for CAISRTSGSYEQYF.

This clonotype has ten or more counts. This chain joins TRBV21-1 and TRBJ2-5; TRBD2, the D gene given by the table, was not confirmed from the DNA. TRBV21-1 is reported as a pseudogene. This CDR3 comprises 16 residues. The CDR3 here is CASSSGLVPYQETQYF. CDR3 DNA: TGTGCCAGCAGCTCCGGACTAGTTCCGTACCAAGAGACCCAGTACTTC.

This clonotype has just a few counts. The chain is built from TRBV7-2 and TRBJ2-7; D ambiguous. V lost 2 bases, J lost 3 bases, and 11 bases lay in between. This CDR3 is built from 14 residues. In germline, CDR1 is SGHTA, CDR2 FQGNSA. The CDR3 DNA is TGTGCCAGCAGCTTAAGAGGAACTAACTACGAGCAGTACTTC. This encodes CASSLRGTNYEQYF.

Only a few counts were recorded for this clonotype. The chain is built from TRBV20-1 and TRBJ2-7, with 13 bases identical to TRBD2. Germline values: CDR1 DFQATT, CDR2 SNEGSKA (reference sequence). This CDR3 is built from 17 residues. CDR3 protein: CRIGLAGAPPLSYEQYF. DNA of the CDR3: TGCAGGATAGGACTAGCGGGAGCCCCCCCTCTCTCCTACGAGCAGTACTTC.

This clonotype was counted only a few times. This sequence joins TRBV7-6 and TRBJ2-2; 10 bases are shared with TRBD2. The CDR3 has 15 amino acids. Germline values: CDR1 SGHVS, CDR2 FNYEAQ. The V gene end was trimmed by 8 bases and the J gene end by 4 bases; junction bases not matched to a gene: 7. This CDR3 reads CASQPIAGGTGELFF. In nucleotides, the CDR3 is TGTGCCAGCCAACCGATAGCGGGAGGCACCGGGGAGCTGTTTTTT. Combining the CDR3 with reference TRBV7-6 and TRBJ2-2 gives the whole variable domain GAGVSQSPRYKVTKRGQDVALRCDPISGHVSLYWYRQALGQGPEFLTYFNYEAQQDKSGLPNDRFSAERPEGSISTLTIQRTEQRDSAMYRCASQPIAGGTGELFFGEGSRLTVL.

This clonotype appeared a few times. V is TRBV28 and J is TRBJ2-5; D not certain. Germline V lookup: CDR1 MDHEN, CDR2 SYDVKM. CDR3 length equals 11 residues. Trimming cost V 7 bases and J 2 bases, with 5 bases left between them. CDR3 in amino acids: CASTLQETQYF. Written as DNA, the CDR3 is TGTGCCAGCACCCTGCAAGAGACCCAGTACTTC.

This clonotype was seen a few times. The chain links TRBV28 to TRBJ2-2, with 7 bases that match TRBD1. V was pared by 6 bases and J by 5 bases, with 6 bases of the junction left unmatched. Germline-derived CDR1 and CDR2 are MDHEN and SYDVKM. This CDR3 has 14 residues. DNA of the CDR3: TGTGCCAGCAGCCCACAGGGGTTTACCGGGGAGCTGTTTTTT. Translated, it gives CASSPQGFTGELFF.

This clonotype was seen more than once but under ten times. The rearrangement uses TRBV28 and TRBJ1-2, with 7 nucleotides matching TRBD1. CDR1 MDHEN and CDR2 SYDVKM come from the germline V gene. Trimming at V came to 4 bases and at J to 13 bases, leaving 15 bases not matched to a gene. The CDR3 is 14 amino acids. The CDR3 region has the DNA TGTGCCAGCAGTTCCCGGACAGGAAAATCGGGGTTCACCTTC. Its protein is CASSSRTGKSGFTF.

This clonotype was seen a few times. The chain carries TRBV19 and TRBJ2-1; 7 nucleotides align to TRBD1. CDR3 length: 16 residues. Germline assignment: CDR1 LNHDA and CDR2 SQIVND (reference sequence). V was pared by 6 bases and J by 0 bases, with 8 bases of the junction left unmatched. The CDR3 nucleotides read TGTGCCAGTAGACCGAGGGGGCAAAGCTCCTACAATGAGCAGTTCTTC. Amino acid sequence: CASRPRGQSSYNEQFF.

This chain joins TRBV7-8 and TRBJ2-7; D is perhaps TRBD2 (6 bases). Trimming pared 5 bases from V and 0 bases from J, leaving 14 bases between. Germline V gene sequence: CDR1 SGHVS, CDR2 FQNEAQ. CDR3 length equals 15 residues. CDR3 sequence: CASSILSGSSYEQYF. DNA of the CDR3: TGTGCCAGCAGCATTCTTAGCGGCAGCTCCTACGAGCAGTACTTC.

The CDR3 loop reads CSVEVGGSASINEQFF. DNA of the CDR3: TGCAGCGTTGAAGTTGGAGGCAGTGCCTCTATCAATGAGCAGTTCTTC. The V and J genes are TRBV29-1 and TRBJ2-1; perhaps TRBD2 as D (5 bases). The length of the CDR3 is 16 residues. Looked up from germline, CDR1 is SQVTM and CDR2 is ANQGSEA. Trimming took off 1 base at V and 6 bases at J, with 19 bases between the two ends.

This clonotype was seen only a few times. This chain joins TRBV3-2 and TRBJ2-4; the D segment call TRBD1 is taken from the table without a DNA check. TRBV3-2 counts as a pseudogene. The CDR3 has 17 amino acids. The CDR3 nucleotides are TGTGCCAGCAGCCAAGACAATAGCCCCGTACTCGGTAACATTCAGTACTTC. It yields the protein CASSQDNSPVLGNIQYF.

This clonotype was observed at least ten times. This rearrangement joins TRBV5-6 to TRBJ1-2; 7 bases line up with TRBD1. V shed 0 bases, J shed 0 bases, and the junction held 2 bases outside the gene matches. The CDR3 runs to 15 residues. Germline CDR1 SGHDT, CDR2 YYEEEE. CDR3 loop: CASSLVDRANYGYTF. CDR3 DNA: TGTGCCAGCAGCTTGGTAGACAGGGCTAACTATGGCTACACCTTC.

The genes are TRBV24-1 and TRBJ2-3; 9 bases are shared with TRBD1. The J segment lost 1 base and the V segment lost 3 bases, leaving 13 bases of the junction unmatched. CDR3 size: 19 residues. Germline V gene lookup returns CDR1 KGHDR and CDR2 SFDVKD. CDR3 amino acids: CATSDLAHRGLSRTDTQYF. In DNA, the CDR3 is TGTGCCACCAGTGATCTCGCCCACAGGGGGCTAAGTCGCACAGATACGCAGTATTTT.

This clonotype was picked up many times. The chain links TRBV27 to TRBJ2-7, with D perhaps assigned TRBD1 or TRBD2 (6 bases each). The V gene's germline CDR1 is MNHEY and CDR2 SMNVEV (reference sequence). The CDR3 has 15 amino acids. Trimming shortened V by 0 bases and J by 3 bases, and 12 bases separated the two germline ends. DNA of the CDR3: TGTGCCAGCAGTTTATCGGCGGGGACAATCTACGAGCAGTACTTC. Translated, it gives CASSLSAGTIYEQYF.

This sequence joins TRBV7-6 and TRBJ2-7, with 7 positions matching TRBD1. The germline V gene encodes CDR1 SGHVS and CDR2 FNYEAQ. Trimming at V came to 3 bases and at J to 7 bases, leaving 12 bases not matched to a gene. The CDR3 sequence is 15 residues long. The CDR3 spells CASSFPTGFTGEQYF. CDR3 in DNA: TGTGCCAGCAGCTTCCCGACAGGGTTTACGGGAGAGCAGTACTTC. Combining the CDR3 with reference TRBV7-6 and TRBJ2-7 gives the whole variable domain GAGVSQSPRYKVTKRGQDVALRCDPISGHVSLYWYRQALGQGPEFLTYFNYEAQQDKSGLPNDRFSAERPEGSISTLTIQRTEQRDSAMYRCASSFPTGFTGEQYFGPGTRLTVT.

This clonotype was recorded at least ten times. This chain joins TRBV7-9 and TRBJ2-7; weak D call: TRBD1 (5 bases). This CDR3 region has 15 residues. Trimming took off 4 bases at V and 3 bases at J, with 16 bases between the two ends. Germline V gene lookup returns CDR1 SEHNR and CDR2 FQNEAQ (reference sequence). The CDR3: CASSSRDIGHYEQYF. CDR3 coding DNA: TGTGCCAGCAGCTCCCGTGATATAGGACACTACGAGCAGTACTTC.